What follows is one T cell receptor beta chain and its context. These data originate in a study of T cells in Graves' hyperthyroidism and ophthalmopathy. Germline-derived CDR1 and CDR2 are SQVTM and ANQGSEA. Trimming took 6 bases from V and 6 from J, leaving 19 bases between them. The CDR3 totals 14 residues. Amplification of TCR beta CDR3 regions was performed using RNA transcripts as template. Carried out on the TCR CDR3, a first-round RT-PCR used the HTBI primer set. In TCRdb, the multiplex PCR reads were re-called with MiXCR into one record per CDR3 protein. The sample comprises under 350,000 distinct CDR3 sequences, around 25% of which are singletons, and more than 25% rests with the top ten.

The chain combines TRBV29-1 with TRBJ2-3, with a tentative D call TRBD2 (6 bases). The TCR sequence derives from a man aged 35-49 years with Graves' hyperthyroidism that later progressed to Graves' ophthalmopathy. Sample: blood. The CDR3 region has the DNA TGCAGCGTCAGAGGAGCGGGTGGGGTGGATACGCAGTATTTT. It translates to CSVRGAGGVDTQYF.